The text below deals with one T cell receptor (beta chain). This entry belongs to a study of cytomegalovirus exposure and HLA in healthy donors. The ends lost 2 bases at V and 0 bases at J; junction bases unmatched: 1. The CDR3 totals 16 residues. The V gene's germline CDR1 is MDHEN and CDR2 SYDVKM. Vbeta (60) and Jbeta (13) primers were used in the PCR. Produced via immunoSEQ multiplex PCR; TCRdb's table is partial and in-frame only. The sample lists some 190,000 clones, 82% occurring once. The sample consisted of PBMCs. V is TRBV28 and J is TRBJ2-6, with 7 bases matching TRBD1. This clonotype was sampled from a man aged 40-50 years in good health and CMV-seronegative. The CDR3 protein is CASSLGDSSGANVLTF. The CDR3, as DNA: TGTGCCAGCAGTTTAGGGGACAGCTCTGGGGCCAACGTCCTGACTTTC.